Below are 2 T cell receptor beta chains sequenced from a single sample in a study of cytomegalovirus exposure and HLA in healthy donors. In the PCR, 60 Vbeta and 13 Jbeta primers were used. The data were produced by immunoSEQ multiplex PCR, yet TCRdb's version contains in-frame clones alone and is incomplete. The sample comprises 150,000 to 200,000 clones, approximately 80% of which are singletons, and approximately 0.99% rests with the top ten. Sequenced input: PBMCs. The receptors derive from a middle-aged woman in good health and CMV-seronegative.

This chain connects TRBV27 to TRBJ2-7, with a possible D match to TRBD2 (6 bases). The V and J ends lost 2 bases and 5 bases respectively, with 13 bases between them. Germline V CDR1 and CDR2: MNHEY, SMNVEV (reference sequence). CDR3 size: 14 residues. DNA for the CDR3: TGTGCCAGCAGTTTAATCAGCGGGTCCCACGAGCAGTACTTC. Its protein product is CASSLISGSHEQYF.

J is TRBJ2-1 and V is TRBV9; 10 bases map to TRBD2. This CDR3 region has 15 residues. The germline V gene encodes CDR1 SGDLS and CDR2 YYNGEE. Losses at the gene ends were 6 bases for V and 5 bases for J; bases not matched to a gene: 8. The DNA of the CDR3 is TGTGCCAGCACCACGGGACTAGCGTACGACAATGAGCAGTTCTTC. Amino acid sequence: CASTTGLAYDNEQFF.